This T cell receptor beta chain was sequenced in a study of blood T cell repertoires in COVID-19. The wider study: Sites across the United States, Italy and Spain contributed samples from acute and convalescent COVID-19. The cDNA or gDNA used as material had been derived from T cells, B-cell-depleted T cells, or PBMCs.

Some clones are missing from TCRdb's copy, which holds only in-frame ones; the method was immunoSEQ multiplex PCR. Among over 15,000 clones listed, approximately 85% were seen once. Germline CDR1 reads MDHEN; CDR2 reads SYDVKM. V was clipped by 5 bases and J by 7 bases, with 14 bases between them. The CDR3 totals 13 residues. The TCR comes from a man between 65 and 85 years old in a cohort sampled during active COVID-19. Sequencing used peripheral blood. The rearrangement uses TRBV28 and TRBJ1-2, with D possibly matching TRBD1 (6 bases). The CDR3 loop reads CASSRNGQSGYTF. Here the CDR3 DNA reads TGTGCCAGCAGTCGCAACGGACAGAGTGGCTACACCTTC.